This TCR beta chain was found in a study of cytomegalovirus exposure and HLA in healthy donors (dated by TCRdb to the late 2010s). For the study in its entirety: In an earlier analysis of approximately 640 of the donors, roughly 300 Gb of sequence data and approximately 120 million unique TCR beta sequences from approximately 180 million T cells were reported. An early release covering more than 500 HLA-typed donors comprised about 300 gigabases of sequencing data and approximately 80 million unique TCR sequences. Among the approximately 400 genotyped donors, around 81% belonged to the genetic ancestry cluster associated with self-reported Caucasian donors. The study aimed to test whether cataloging public T cell receptors could reveal signatures of past pathogen exposure. The T cell repertoires of 550 to 850 subjects were profiled by immunosequencing and related to cytomegalovirus serostatus. In addition to the first cohort of several hundred subjects, a separate validation cohort of some 120 different subjects was used. To predict cytomegalovirus infection status, the study combined high-throughput TCR immunosequencing, statistical association of individual TCRs with disease status, and machine learning. A later analysis re-examined previously published TCR beta repertoires from around 670 donors and added high-resolution HLA genotyping to investigate patterns of TCR occurrence. Rather than using new phenotypic data, the later analysis identified candidate immune exposures from TCR beta sequences and from how often those sequences occurred across donors. In an earlier analysis of more than 550 of the donors, high-throughput TCR beta sequencing was used to judge whether each TCR beta V gene segment behaved as functional or pseudogenic. Alongside the repertoire data, information on donor age, sex, ethnicity and CMV serostatus was compiled. A later genetic analysis took genome-wide SNP genotypes for about 65% of the roughly 670 donors and used that subset as a discovery cohort. All discovery cohort repertoires had been generated on a single sequencing platform. HLA typing covered class I and class II loci at four-digit resolution. The number of donors typed differed by locus, with about 629-630 for A, B, C, DRB1 and DQB1, around 560 for DQA1, 606 for DPA1, and some 440 for DPB1. A handful of DR-DQ haplotypes were handled as single units for association and clustering because linkage in the cohort was strong. Among some 400 genotyped donors of the cohort, an average of 235,054 unique TCR beta nucleotide sequences were sequenced per donor, roughly a sixth of them non-productive.

The library relied on the immunoSEQ multiplex PCR assay. For the multiplex PCR, a mixture combining 60 forward primers for TCR Vbeta segments and 13 reverse primers for TCR Jbeta segments was used. The CDR3 region of rearranged TCR beta genes was amplified from genomic DNA with a multiplex PCR assay. On the Illumina HiSeq System, the amplified TCR beta libraries were sequenced as 87-base-pair reads. The study's processing was this. Across the 700 or so repertoires, a later analysis counted roughly 84 million unique TCR beta chains, roughly 11 million of which were shared by at least two donors. To remove PCR and sequencing errors, raw reads were error-corrected and collapsed into unique sequences using a nearest-neighbor algorithm that merged closely related sequences. To assign V, D and J gene segments, CDR3 sequences were aligned to IMGT reference sequences. For a sequence to be retained, at least a six-nucleotide match to both a V gene segment and a J gene segment was required. A rearrangement was called productive if the CDR3 had no stop codons and remained in frame with V and J, and every other rearrangement was called non-productive. CDR3 was defined according to IMGT convention as the region running from the second conserved V-encoded cysteine to the conserved J-encoded phenylalanine. The earlier analysis of 587 of the donors excluded sequences that lacked an unambiguous match to a single V gene segment. In an earlier analysis of a few hundred of the donors, V segments were called functional above 56.7% productive rearrangements and were called segregating when the between-donor standard deviation exceeded 5%. A statistical classification framework was built for diagnosing cytomegalovirus status from the catalog of TCR beta chain sequences. In a later analysis, TCR nucleotide sequences were compared against IMGT/GENE-DB human TR gene sequences so that V and J genes could be assigned. In a later analysis, CDR3 sequences and most-parsimonious VDJ recombination scenarios were assigned using the TCRdist pipeline. In a later analysis, each TCR beta chain was defined by its CDR3 amino acid sequence together with its V-gene family, and reads lacking a unique V-gene family were excluded. A later analysis removed 550 to 700 highly shared, low-generation-probability nucleotide sequences to deal with suspected cross-contamination and a sequencing artifact. A later analysis calculated a clonal expansion index for each public chain from normalized within-repertoire ranks of inferred template counts. A later analysis computed generation probabilities with a VDJ recombination model fitted to out-of-frame rearrangements, and checked the results against IGoR. In a later analysis, TCR-TCR, TCR-HLA and TCR-CMV co-occurrence was scored with hypergeometric tests, and a repertoire-size bias correction was applied to TCR pairs. To estimate false discovery rates, a later analysis permuted the HLA or CMV assignments 20 times. In a later analysis, co-occurring TCRs were grouped using DBSCAN, with TCRdist sequence similarity added in when clustering inside HLA-allele-positive subsets. Repertoires with fewer than 30,000 or more than 120,000 public chains were left out of co-occurrence clustering, as were about five repertoires with anomalous nucleotide sharing. Entries here come from immuneACCESS through TCRdb and include only in-frame sequences with V and J called. Some clones fail to appear in such tables; in the studies checked, an unresolved V gene covers under half of the shortfall, and the cause of the remainder is unknown. The V and J calls and clone size come from that table; D and trimming were worked out from the DNA. Here the sample has more than 100,000 clones; approximately 82% occur a single time. Of the sample, more than 1.5% is held by the ten largest clones.

Of note for this clone: Its specific antigen is unknown. No much larger clonotype is one base removed from it; base qualities were not supplied.

The full study reports these points: Because HLA typing was missing for some donors at each locus, association tests included only the typed subset. The earlier analysis of some 560 of the donors excluded 15 to 20 rarely observed V segments, including chromosome 9 orphons, because counts were too low. Presence/absence analyses assumed roughly uniform sequencing depth across donors, an assumption that may not hold. In this cohort, only TCR beta chains were sequenced, and detectable features were limited by the absence of alpha or paired-chain data. A cluster of highly shared sequence variants was judged likely to be a technical artifact of the sequencing pipeline. A later analysis found that TCR association rates varied across HLA loci, with DRB1 alleles showing the most associated TCRs and HLA-C alleles the fewest. According to the authors, the approach could potentially be generalized to other disease states and immunological phenotypes. Most TCR sequences were seen in very few donors, while some public TCRs were found in many individuals. A few of the identified cytomegalovirus-associated TCR beta chains were confirmed in vitro to be specific for cytomegalovirus antigens. Because the 87-base-pair reads could not distinguish some IMGT-functional V segments, including TRBV6-2 and TRBV6-3, those segments were excluded. A later genetic analysis reported fewer N-insertions in productive TCRs among donors in an Asian-associated ancestry cluster than the 666-donor mean. A later analysis reported that several top co-occurrence clusters appeared linked to parvovirus B19, influenza, CMV and Epstein-Barr virus. An earlier analysis of 587 of the donors showed that most TCR beta V segments appeared in productive rearrangements either about 87% or about 30% of the time, which broadly matched IMGT annotations. A later analysis found that most CMV-associated TCR beta chains appeared HLA-restricted, with HLA associations seemingly driven largely by CMV exposure. In both the original and validation cohorts, the classifier was reported to diagnose cytomegalovirus status with high specificity and sensitivity. For the cohort, immune exposure information was limited to CMV serostatus. When HLA alleles, especially DR and DQ, strongly co-occurred, attributing TCR associations to individual alleles was difficult. In a later analysis, 16,951 TCR beta sequences were associated with specific HLA alleles at a false discovery rate of 0.05. Correlated functional status among segregating V segments might be attributable to linkage disequilibrium, but an unknown experimental factor could not be ruled out. A total of fewer than 200 TCR beta chains were listed by the study as associated with cytomegalovirus. In a later genetic analysis, a missense DCLRE1C variant was associated with V-gene and J-gene trimming of TCR beta chains, and the association was replicated in an independent cohort. A further reported finding was that TCR beta sequences accurately predicted the HLA-A and HLA-B alleles for most subjects in the first cohort. Compared with equally common non-associated chains, HLA-associated TCR beta chains in a later analysis were more clonally expanded and had lower generation probabilities.

In total, 630 or so healthy bone marrow donors made up the cohort. At the time of sampling, all cohort members were nominally healthy, though unrecorded immune exposures were likely present. The donor was CMV seronegative and was included in the group of a few hundred seronegative cohort members. A peripheral blood sample was collected from each donor, and TCR beta sequencing was performed on peripheral blood mononuclear cells. The Qiagen DNeasy Blood Extraction Kit was used to extract genomic DNA from the blood cell samples. The CDR3, cysteine through phenylalanine, is 15 amino acids long. CDR3 DNA only is kept here, 45 bases in frame from base 1. Reading the germline V gene gives CDR1 MNHEY and CDR2 SVGAGI. Trimming takes 0 bases from V and 1 base from J, and the germline ends sit 10 bases apart.

The sequenced sample consisted of PBMCs. This receptor was obtained from a man aged 40-49 years in good health and CMV-seronegative. The rearranged segments are TRBV6-5 and TRBJ2-7; TRBD2 is possibly the D segment (5 matching bases). The sequenced DNA: TGTGCCAGCAGTTACTCGCGGGTCTCATCCTACGAGCAGTACTTC. It encodes CASSYSRVSSYEQYF.